One and the same sample provided the 17 T cell receptor beta chains below, sequenced in a study of T-cell memory formation after mild COVID-19. TCRdb redid the calling of the 5' RACE reads with MiXCR, one entry per CDR3 protein. The sample shows under 250,000 distinct CDR3 sequences, about 27% of them seen only once. Material for sequencing was PBMCs or a T cell subset sorted from them (not recorded which). The receptors here all came from an adult woman who had mild COVID-19 (a few samples of this study predate the infection). Cell type and time point are not known.

The table lists this clonotype with a few counts. This chain links TRBV25-1 with TRBJ2-1; 8 nucleotides line up with TRBD1. Germline-derived CDR1 and CDR2 are MGHDK and SYGVNS. CDR3 length: 12 amino acids. With 6 bases clipped from V and 9 bases from J, the junction kept 4 bases outside the gene matches. The CDR3 DNA follows: TGTGCCAGCAGACCCGACAGGGGTGAGCAGTTCTTC. It yields the protein CASRPDRGEQFF.

The rearrangement joins TRBV5-6 to TRBJ2-7; D is possibly TRBD1 (5 bases). CDR3 size: 14 residues. Trimming cost V 2 bases and J 2 bases, with 11 bases left between them. Looked up from germline, CDR1 is SGHDT and CDR2 is YYEEEE. As DNA, the CDR3 is TGTGCCAGCAGCTTAGCAGGGTCAACCTACGAGCAGTACTTC. Translating it yields CASSLAGSTYEQYF.

The chain combines TRBV12-3 or TRBV12-4 with TRBJ2-1; D gene unclear. V was trimmed by 0 bases and J by 9 bases, leaving 12 bases between them. This CDR3 has 14 amino acids. CDR3 region: CASSLAGSEGEQFF. CDR3 sequence (DNA): TGTGCCAGCAGTTTAGCAGGTAGTGAAGGTGAGCAGTTCTTC.

This rearrangement joins TRBV30 to TRBJ2-2, with D maybe TRBD2 (6 bases). The CDR3 runs 14 residues. Trimming removed 4 bases from V and 7 bases from J, with 16 bases in between. Germline CDR1 reads GTSNPN; CDR2 reads SVGIG (reference sequence). The CDR3 coding sequence is TGTGCCTGGAAGTCGTGGGAGGATGGCGGGGAGCTGTTTTTT. This encodes CAWKSWEDGGELFF.

In this sample, this clonotype turned up a few times. The V call is TRBV7-9, the J call TRBJ1-1, with D uncertain. The CDR3 runs to 13 residues. CDR1 and CDR2 (germline): SEHNR, FQNEAQ (reference sequence). The V end was cut by 0 bases, the J end by 10 bases, with 12 bases between. CDR3 protein: CASSLANLLGAFF. Written as DNA, the CDR3 is TGTGCCAGCAGCTTAGCGAATTTGCTGGGAGCTTTCTTT.

J is TRBJ1-4 and V is TRBV29-1, with 10 bases aligning to TRBD1. Germline V gene sequence: CDR1 SQVTM, CDR2 ANQGSEA. The CDR3 spans 12 residues. Germline trimming cut 7 bases from V and 8 bases from J; bases unmatched to any gene: 4. The chain's CDR3 is CSAGQGREKLFF. CDR3 DNA: TGCAGCGCGGGACAGGGGCGGGAAAAACTGTTTTTT.

This clonotype was counted only a few times. This CDR3 is CASSRKPGQGDEQYF. In DNA, the CDR3 is TGTGCCAGCAGCCGCAAACCGGGACAGGGCGACGAGCAGTACTTC. This chain joins TRBV3-1 and TRBJ2-7; 9 nucleotides agree with TRBD1. Germline CDR1 reads LGHDT; CDR2 reads YNNKEL (reference sequence). The CDR3 totals 15 residues. V was clipped by 4 bases and J by 5 bases; unmatched bases: 9.

This clonotype was picked up a small number of times. The chain couples TRBV30 to TRBJ2-3; no clear D. The V gene lost 3 bases and the J gene lost 3 bases, with 1 base spanning the gap. CDR3 length equals 10 residues. The germline CDR1 and CDR2 sequences are GTSNPN and SVGIG (reference sequence). The CDR3 region has the DNA TGTGCCTGGAGAACAGATACGCAGTATTTT. Protein sequence: CAWRTDTQYF.

V gene TRBV29-1 combines with J gene TRBJ2-7; D is perhaps TRBD2 (5 bases). This CDR3 comprises 13 residues. Germline CDR1 SQVTM, CDR2 ANQGSEA. V was shortened by 1 base and J by 3 bases, with 10 bases between the two germline ends. CDR3: CSVEGGSRYEQYF. The CDR3 nucleotides read TGCAGCGTTGAAGGAGGGTCTCGCTACGAGCAGTACTTC.

This clonotype occurred a few times. The chain combines TRBV3-1 with TRBJ1-4; D gene uncertain. V was trimmed by 1 base and J by 0 bases, leaving 9 bases between them. The germline gives CDR1 LGHDT, CDR2 YNNKEL (reference sequence). The length of the CDR3 is 16 residues. DNA for the CDR3: TGTGCCAGCAGCCAAGTTGGCACAGCAACTAATGAAAAACTGTTTTTT. Translated: CASSQVGTATNEKLFF.

The chain combines TRBV24-1 with TRBJ2-3; D is possibly TRBD1 or TRBD2 (5 bases each). CDR1 KGHDR and CDR2 SFDVKD come from the germline V gene. V lost 0 bases and J 0 bases, leaving 9 bases between the germline ends. There are 16 residues in the CDR3. CDR3 region: CATSDLGAGSTDTQYF. For the CDR3, the DNA is TGTGCCACCAGTGATTTGGGGGCGGGTAGCACAGATACGCAGTATTTT.

V usage is TRBV27 and J usage is TRBJ2-1; 10 bases are a match to TRBD2. Germline loops: CDR1 MNHEY, CDR2 SMNVEV (reference sequence). The junction had 8 bases not matched to a gene; V was cut back by 3 bases and J by 6 bases. The CDR3 length is 16 residues. CDR3 in DNA: TGTGCCAGCAGTTTTCTGGCTAGCGGGAGTGTCAATGAGCAGTTCTTC. It encodes CASSFLASGSVNEQFF.

In the case of this clonotype: The junction and the germline gene differ at one end; a read error may be behind it. V and J are TRBV2 and TRBJ2-2, with TRBD2 matching over 9 bases. Germline V gene sequence: CDR1 SNHLY, CDR2 FYNNEI. This CDR3 spans 13 amino acids. CDR3 loop: CGSGGGETGELFF. For the CDR3, the DNA is TGTGGCAGCGGCGGGGGGGAGACCGGGGAGCTGTTTTTT. Full variable domain (missing parts from reference TRBV2 and TRBJ2-2): EPEVTQTPSHQVTQMGQEVILRCVPISNHLYFYWYRQILGQKVEFLVSFYNNEISEKSEIFDDQFSVERPDGSNFTLKIRSTKLEDSAMYFCGSGGGETGELFFGEGSRLTVL.

The chain couples TRBV7-3 to TRBJ1-1; tentatively, D is TRBD1 (5 bases). V gave up 2 bases and J gave up 6 bases, with 13 bases separating them. This CDR3 is 14 amino acids long. Germline CDR1 SGHTA, CDR2 FQGTGA. CDR3 DNA sequence: TGTGCCAGCAGCTTAGCCGGGGGTTTAGCTGAAGCTTTCTTT. Its protein product is CASSLAGGLAEAFF.

J is TRBJ2-7 and V is TRBV24-1; tentative D call: TRBD2 (6 bases). Trimming pared 5 bases from V and 7 bases from J, leaving 8 bases between. CDR1 is KGHDR, CDR2 SFDVKD, per germline. The CDR3 runs 11 residues. The CDR3 DNA follows: TGTGCCACCAGTGCGGCGGGGGAGCAGTACTTC. It specifies CATSAAGEQYF.

This clonotype has at least ten counts. This chain connects TRBV14 to TRBJ2-1; tentatively, D is TRBD1 (6 bases). This CDR3 spans 15 amino acids. V dropped 4 bases and J dropped 0 bases, with 10 bases sitting between them. Germline CDR1 is SGHDN and CDR2 is FVKESK. This CDR3 is CASSRRGGSYNEQFF. For the CDR3, the DNA is TGTGCCAGCAGCCGGAGAGGGGGCTCCTACAATGAGCAGTTCTTC. Full variable domain (rest looked up from reference TRBV14 and TRBJ2-1): EAGVTQFPSHSVIEKGQTVTLRCDPISGHDNLYWYRRVMGKEIKFLLHFVKESKQDESGMPNNRFLAERTGGTYSTLKVQPAELEDSGVYFCASSRRGGSYNEQFFGPGTRLTVL.

Turning to this clonotype: One junction end disagrees with the germline gene, perhaps due to a read error. CDR3 amino acids: CASSSRGLAGGTDTQYF. CDR3 nucleotides: TGTGCTAGCAGCTCTCGAGGGCTAGCGGGAGGCACAGATACGCAGTATTTT. This chain connects TRBV7-7 to TRBJ2-3; 10 bases agree with TRBD2. Germline V gives CDR1 SSHAT, CDR2 FNYEAQ (reference sequence). The CDR3 spans 17 residues.